The TCR beta chain under discussion was sequenced for a study of blood T cell repertoires in COVID-19. Study summary: Samples taken during acute and convalescent COVID-19 were collected in the United States, Italy and Spain. T cells, B-cell-depleted T cells, or PBMCs supplied cDNA or gDNA.

The cohort comprised adults aged about 18 to 100 years residing in around 25 US areas. Participants reported their clinical history, and cohort assignment relied on those reports. CDR1 and CDR2 from the germline V gene are LNHNV and YYDKDF (reference sequence). This CDR3 comprises 15 residues. V lost 8 bases, J lost 0 bases, and 5 bases stayed unmatched. Libraries were prepared by immunoSEQ multiplex PCR; TCRdb keeps only in-frame clonotypes and omits some of them. There are 310,000 or so clones in the sample; 80% to 90% occur only once, and about 9.8% lies in the top ten. In its sample, this clone was seen once.

This sequence originates from a woman aged 18-29 years who had recovered from COVID-19. Sequences were obtained from PBMCs or T cells enriched from blood (not recorded which). This rearrangement joins TRBV15 to TRBJ2-2; TRBD2 aligns across 8 bases. The CDR3 DNA is TGTGCCACCCTTTCGGGGGGGGCGAACACCGGGGAGCTGTTTTTT. Translated, it gives CATLSGGANTGELFF.